Below are 13 T cell receptor beta chains sequenced from a single sample in a study of OX40 agonist ivuxolimab in advanced cancers. The table came from immunoSEQ multiplex PCR; TCRdb's copy has only in-frame clones and leaves some out. Of 75,000 to 100,000 clones in the sample, around 84% were seen once. Source: CD4+ or CD8+ T cells sorted from blood, taken in a trial of the OX40 agonist ivuxolimab. The receptors shown here come from an adult with an advanced solid tumor such as melanoma, head and neck, liver or kidney cancer.

The chain joins TRBV18 to TRBJ2-1, with 8 positions matching TRBD2. The CDR3 spans 13 residues. J was trimmed by 5 bases and V by 9 bases; bases with no gene match: 6. The V gene's germline CDR1 is KGHSH and CDR2 LQKENI. DNA for the CDR3: TGTGCCAGTCAAGCGGGAGACCACAATGAGCAGTTCTTC. Translated, it gives CASQAGDHNEQFF.

This chain connects TRBV28 to TRBJ1-2; D gene uncertain. Germline CDR1 and CDR2: MDHEN and SYDVKM. This CDR3 region has 14 residues. The V end was cut by 3 bases, the J end by 4 bases, with 12 bases between. In DNA, the CDR3 is TGTGCCAGCAGTTTCCGGGTCGTGGGCTATGGCTACACCTTC. Translation: CASSFRVVGYGYTF.

The chain employs TRBV10-3 and TRBJ1-5; 7 nucleotides line up with TRBD1. V dropped 10 bases and J dropped 6; count of bases not matched to a gene: 12. Germline V gene sequence: CDR1 ENHRY, CDR2 SYGVKD. The CDR3 totals 14 residues. The CDR3 coding sequence is TGTGCCACCAAGGGCCAGGGGGAGGGTCAGCCCCAGCATTTT. The encoded protein is CATKGQGEGQPQHF.

The V gene is TRBV30, the J gene TRBJ1-6, with D unresolved. Germline values: CDR1 GTSNPN, CDR2 SVGIG (reference sequence). There are 13 residues in the CDR3. Trimming pared 1 base from V and 6 bases from J, leaving 7 bases between. CDR3 amino acids: CAWSGAPNSPLHF. CDR3 in DNA: TGTGCCTGGAGTGGGGCCCCTAATTCACCCCTCCACTTT.

The V call is TRBV9, the J call TRBJ2-2, with TRBD2 matching 9 bases. V shed 3 bases, J shed 0 bases, and the junction held 9 bases outside the gene matches. Germline loops: CDR1 SGDLS, CDR2 YYNGEE. The CDR3 is 18 residues long. The CDR3 DNA follows: TGTGCCAGCAGCGCCGGACTAGCGACTCTATCGAACACCGGGGAGCTGTTTTTT. Translating gives CASSAGLATLSNTGELFF.

The gene calls are TRBV5-1 and TRBJ1-1; 11 positions agree with TRBD1. V gave up 3 bases and J gave up 3 bases; unmatched junction bases: 1. This CDR3 region has 14 residues. Germline CDR1 and CDR2: SGHRS and YFSETQ. CDR3 loop: CASSSGQGDTEAFF. The DNA for the CDR3 is TGCGCCAGCAGCTCGGGACAGGGGGACACTGAAGCTTTCTTT.

The genes are TRBV6-6 and TRBJ2-2; D possibly corresponds to TRBD2 (5 bases). CDR3 length equals 16 residues. Germline V gene sequence: CDR1 MNHNY, CDR2 SVGAGI (reference sequence). V was trimmed by 2 bases and J by 2 bases, leaving 12 bases between them. The CDR3 nucleotides are TGTGCCAGCAGTTACCTATTACTAGAAAACACCGGGGAGCTGTTTTTT. Amino acid sequence: CASSYLLLENTGELFF.

The gene calls are TRBV21-1 and TRBJ2-3; the table assigns TRBD2, which was not confirmed against the DNA. TRBV21-1 is a known pseudogene. This CDR3 spans 14 amino acids. This chain's CDR3 is CASRCQTSGRRRYF. The DNA for the CDR3 is TGTGCCAGCAGATGCCAGACTAGCGGGAGGCGGCGGTATTTT.

This rearrangement joins TRBV7-2 to TRBJ2-1; D gene uncertain. V lost 2 bases and J 9 bases, leaving 11 bases between the germline ends. This CDR3 is 13 amino acids long. Germline lookup yields CDR1 SGHTA and CDR2 FQGNSA. CDR3 residues: CASSLTGSFEQFF. The CDR3 DNA follows: TGTGCCAGCAGCTTAACCGGGTCGTTTGAGCAGTTCTTC.

V is TRBV6-1 and J is TRBJ2-3; 8 positions agree with TRBD2. The junction had 17 bases not matched to a gene; V was cut back by 6 bases and J by 6 bases. The germline V gene has CDR1 MNHNS and CDR2 SASEGT. This CDR3 spans 17 amino acids. The CDR3, as DNA: TGTGCCAGCAGGGAAAGAAGCGGGAGTGTAGTTCGGGATACGCAGTATTTT. Translated: CASRERSGSVVRDTQYF.

The chain is built from TRBV5-1 and TRBJ2-5; 8 nucleotides line up with TRBD2. The CDR3 sequence is 13 residues long. The V segment lost 6 bases and the J segment 8 bases; nucleotides outside the gene matches: 9. Germline lookup yields CDR1 SGHRS and CDR2 YFSETQ. The CDR3 DNA reads as TGCGCCAGCATGTTAAGCGGGAGTGATACCCAGTACTTC. It encodes CASMLSGSDTQYF.

The V call is TRBV18, the J call TRBJ2-3; the match to TRBD1 covers 7 bases. CDR1 KGHSH and CDR2 LQKENI come from the germline V gene. The CDR3 is 15 residues long. Trimming at V came to 3 bases and at J to 3 bases, leaving 6 bases not matched to a gene. CDR3 in amino acids: CASSPKARGTDTQYF. The CDR3 DNA reads TGTGCCAGCTCACCGAAAGCCAGGGGGACAGATACGCAGTATTTT.

The CDR3 is CASSVGQGGTEAFF. CDR3 in DNA: TGTGCCAGCAGTGTTGGACAGGGGGGCACTGAAGCTTTCTTT. The rearrangement joins TRBV6-1 to TRBJ1-1, with 10 bases matching TRBD1. The J segment lost 4 bases and the V segment lost 4 bases, leaving 3 bases of the junction unmatched. CDR1 is MNHNS, CDR2 SASEGT, per germline. CDR3 length equals 14 residues.